What follows are 21 T cell receptor beta chains derived from one specimen sequenced in a study of blood T cell repertoires in COVID-19. Profiled with immunoSEQ multiplex PCR; TCRdb holds only in-frame clones, not every one. The sample shows over 90,000 clones, roughly 70% of them seen only once. The source material was peripheral blood. These receptors came from an older man with COVID-19, enrolled during active disease.

This clone showed up just a few times. The V call is TRBV5-5, the J call TRBJ2-7; TRBD2 might be the D (5 bases). Trimming cost V 4 bases and J 4 bases, with 21 bases left between them. The CDR3 runs to 16 residues. Germline V lookup: CDR1 SGHKS, CDR2 YYEKEE (reference sequence). The CDR3 loop reads CASSLPPGSGVYEQYF. Here the CDR3 DNA reads TGTGCCAGCAGCCTACCTCCGGGGAGTGGGGTTTACGAGCAGTACTTC.

The V call is TRBV7-2, the J call TRBJ2-1; TRBD2 aligns across 9 bases. The CDR3 has 15 amino acids. Germline CDR1 is SGHTA and CDR2 is FQGNSA. J was trimmed by 7 bases and V by 0 bases; bases with no gene match: 4. CDR3 sequence reads: CASSLAAGGQNEQFF. Here the CDR3 DNA reads TGTGCCAGCAGCTTAGCGGCGGGAGGGCAAAATGAGCAGTTCTTC.

The genes are TRBV6-5 and TRBJ1-3; D not certain. V lost 6 bases and J lost 4, with 16 bases in between. This CDR3 comprises 15 residues. Germline lookup yields CDR1 MNHEY and CDR2 SVGAGI. The CDR3 DNA reads TGTGCCAGCAGAGCCCCTTCGATTTTCGGAAACACCATATATTTT. It specifies CASRAPSIFGNTIYF.

The chain employs TRBV5-5 and TRBJ2-7; D is possibly TRBD1 (5 bases). CDR1 SGHKS and CDR2 YYEKEE come from the germline V gene (reference sequence). Trimming stripped 2 bases from V and 4 bases from J, with 10 bases between. This CDR3 has 13 amino acids. The CDR3 loop is CASSFTAGYEQYF. For the CDR3, the DNA is TGTGCCAGCAGCTTCACCGCAGGGTACGAGCAGTACTTC.

The chain links TRBV7-2 to TRBJ1-4, with D uncertain. There are 13 residues in the CDR3. Germline CDR1 SGHTA, CDR2 FQGNSA. V was trimmed by 5 bases and J by 0 bases, leaving 4 bases between them. CDR3 coding DNA: TGTGCCAGCAGCCGTTCAACTAATGAAAAACTGTTTTTT. The encoded protein is CASSRSTNEKLFF.

V is TRBV15 and J is TRBJ2-7; 13 positions agree with TRBD2. This CDR3 has 15 residues. The J segment lost 7 bases and the V segment lost 5 bases, leaving 8 bases of the junction unmatched. Germline values: CDR1 LNHNV, CDR2 YYDKDF (reference sequence). The CDR3 region is CATSARLAGGVEQYF. For the CDR3, the DNA is TGTGCCACCAGCGCCAGACTAGCGGGAGGCGTTGAGCAGTACTTC.

The J gene is TRBJ1-6, the V gene TRBV27; tentative D call: TRBD1 (5 bases). CDR3 length: 13 amino acids. V lost 6 bases and J lost 7, with 10 bases in between. CDR1 is MNHEY, CDR2 SMNVEV, per germline (reference sequence). The CDR3 protein is CASRWDLNSPLHF. For the CDR3, the DNA is TGTGCCAGCAGGTGGGACTTAAATTCACCCCTCCACTTT.

This rearrangement joins TRBV7-3 to TRBJ2-6; TRBD1 might be the D (6 bases). CDR1 is SGHTA and CDR2 is FQGTGA in the germline V gene. Trimming removed 5 bases at V and 0 bases at J, with 11 bases between. The CDR3 spans 16 residues. The CDR3 DNA follows: TGTGCCAGCAGCCAGGACAGCAGCTCTGGGGCCAACGTCCTGACTTTC. It codes for CASSQDSSSGANVLTF.

Ten or more counts support this clone. V and J are TRBV6-5 and TRBJ2-7; 7 bases match TRBD1. Germline CDR1 and CDR2: MNHEY and SVGAGI. V shed 6 bases, J shed 1 base, and the junction held 6 bases outside the gene matches. CDR3 length equals 14 residues. CDR3 nucleotides: TGTGCCAGCAGCAGCCGGGACAGATCCTACGAGCAGTACTTC. Amino acids: CASSSRDRSYEQYF.

This chain links TRBV4-2 with TRBJ2-3, with a possible D match to TRBD1 (5 bases). This CDR3 is built from 15 residues. Deletions cut 6 bases from V and 2 bases from J, with 15 bases between. Germline loops: CDR1 LGHNA, CDR2 YNFKEQ. In nucleotides, the CDR3 is TGTGCCAGCAGGACAAACCCTGGGGCCACAGATACGCAGTATTTT. Protein product: CASRTNPGATDTQYF.

This clone was detected only a few times. The CDR3 protein is CASYTPGGGRKDNEQFF. DNA for the CDR3: TGTGCCAGCTACACTCCGGGAGGAGGGAGGAAGGACAATGAGCAGTTCTTC. The rearrangement joins TRBV27 to TRBJ2-1, with 7 bases matching TRBD2. J lost 5 bases, V lost 8 bases, and 18 bases had no gene match. The CDR3 consists of 17 residues. Germline-derived CDR1 and CDR2 are MNHEY and SMNVEV (reference sequence).

The chain has TRBV29-1 and TRBJ2-3; D not resolved. With 3 bases removed from V and 2 bases from J, the gap between germline ends came to 6 bases. The germline CDR1 and CDR2 sequences are SQVTM and ANQGSEA. The CDR3 is made up of 12 amino acids. The CDR3 region has the DNA TGCAGCGTTGATGGCAACACAGATACGCAGTATTTT. Its translation is CSVDGNTDTQYF.

The sample holds one count of this clone. The V gene is TRBV19, the J gene TRBJ1-6, with 7 bases identical to TRBD1. The CDR3 extends over 16 amino acids. Losses at the gene ends were 5 bases for V and 4 bases for J; bases not matched to a gene: 8. Germline V gene sequence: CDR1 LNHDA, CDR2 SQIVND (reference sequence). The CDR3 nucleotides are TGTGCCAGTAGTCCTCCGGGACAGACTTATAATTCACCCCTCCACTTT. It encodes CASSPPGQTYNSPLHF.

The genes are TRBV14 and TRBJ2-1, with a possible D match to TRBD2 (6 bases). The CDR3 extends over 16 amino acids. The germline gives CDR1 SGHDN, CDR2 FVKESK. V shed 3 bases and J shed 0 bases, with 12 bases lying between them. The CDR3, as DNA: TGTGCCAGCAGCCAGCGGGGCCTAAGCTCCTACAATGAGCAGTTCTTC. Its translation: CASSQRGLSSYNEQFF.

V and J are TRBV28 and TRBJ1-6, with 8 bases lining up with TRBD1. The CDR3 loop spans 13 amino acids. The germline V gene has CDR1 MDHEN and CDR2 SYDVKM. Trimming removed 9 bases from V and 10 bases from J; junction bases left unmatched: 8. In DNA, the CDR3 is TGTGCCAGTCTAGGACAGGGTGAATCACCCCTCCACTTT. This translates into CASLGQGESPLHF.

This clone was counted a few times. This sequence joins TRBV24-1 and TRBJ2-5, with TRBD1 matching 10 bases. V was clipped by 1 base and J by 5 bases; unmatched bases: 6. Germline loops: CDR1 KGHDR, CDR2 SFDVKD. CDR3 length equals 16 residues. This chain's CDR3 is CATSDFLGTGEETQYF. The CDR3 nucleotides are TGTGCCACCAGTGATTTCCTCGGGACAGGGGAGGAGACCCAGTACTTC.

The rearrangement links TRBV6-2 or TRBV6-3 to TRBJ2-1, with D perhaps TRBD2 (5 bases). CDR1 and CDR2 from the germline V gene are MNHEY and SVGEGT. The germline V and J ends were trimmed by 0 bases and 9 bases, with 9 bases remaining between them. There are 13 residues in the CDR3. CDR3 in DNA: TGTGCCAGCAGTTACTCAGGAGGCAGTGAGCAGTTCTTC. This codes for CASSYSGGSEQFF.

The chain links TRBV5-4 to TRBJ2-1; 12 nucleotides match TRBD2. The germline V gene encodes CDR1 SGHNT and CDR2 YYREEE (reference sequence). The J segment lost 1 base and the V segment lost 0 bases, leaving 5 bases of the junction unmatched. This CDR3 spans 18 amino acids. The CDR3 nucleotides read TGTGCCAGCAGCTTGGCAGTTCTAGCGGGAGGGTCCTACAATGAGCAGTTCTTC. This encodes CASSLAVLAGGSYNEQFF.

This clone is a singleton in its sample. V and J are TRBV21-1 and TRBJ2-5; TRBD2 is taken as the D call from the table, unchecked against the DNA. TRBV21-1 is recorded as a pseudogene. The CDR3 covers 16 residues. Here the CDR3 DNA reads TGTGCCAGCAGCCATACTTTAGCGGGTGCGCGGGAGACCCAGTACTTC. It codes for CASSHTLAGARETQYF.

The rearrangement links TRBV30 to TRBJ2-7, with TRBD2 identical over 11 bases. After removal of 0 bases from V and 0 bases from J, the junction contained 4 bases not matched to a gene. Germline assignment: CDR1 GTSNPN and CDR2 SVGIG (reference sequence). This CDR3 is 16 amino acids long. DNA for the CDR3: TGTGCCTGGAGTGTAGGGACTAGCGGTGCCTCCTACGAGCAGTACTTC. Its translation: CAWSVGTSGASYEQYF.

The gene calls are TRBV6-2 or TRBV6-3 and TRBJ1-1; 9 bases are shared with TRBD1. Germline loops: CDR1 MNHEY, CDR2 SVGEGT. V shed 2 bases, J shed 0 bases, and the junction held 7 bases outside the gene matches. The CDR3 loop spans 17 amino acids. The CDR3, as DNA: TGTGCCAGCAGTTACGGAACAGGGGGCCCAATGAACACTGAAGCTTTCTTT. This sequence encodes CASSYGTGGPMNTEAFF.